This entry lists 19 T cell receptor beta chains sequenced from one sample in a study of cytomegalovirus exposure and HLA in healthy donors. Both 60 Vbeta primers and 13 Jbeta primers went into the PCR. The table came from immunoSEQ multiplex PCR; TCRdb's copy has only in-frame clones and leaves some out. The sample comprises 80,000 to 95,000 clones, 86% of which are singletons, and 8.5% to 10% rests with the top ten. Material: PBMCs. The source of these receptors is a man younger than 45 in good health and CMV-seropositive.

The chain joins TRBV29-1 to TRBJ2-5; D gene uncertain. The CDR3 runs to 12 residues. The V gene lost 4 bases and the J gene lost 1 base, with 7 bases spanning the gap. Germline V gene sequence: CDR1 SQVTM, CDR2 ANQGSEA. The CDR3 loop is CSVAPSQETQYF. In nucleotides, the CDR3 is TGCAGCGTTGCCCCCAGCCAAGAGACCCAGTACTTC.

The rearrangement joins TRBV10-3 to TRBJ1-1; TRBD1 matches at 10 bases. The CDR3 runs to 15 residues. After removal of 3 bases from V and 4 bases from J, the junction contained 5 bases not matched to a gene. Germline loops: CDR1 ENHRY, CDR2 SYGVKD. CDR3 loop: CAISDAGQGITEAFF. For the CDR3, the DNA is TGTGCCATCAGTGACGCGGGACAGGGGATCACTGAAGCTTTCTTT.

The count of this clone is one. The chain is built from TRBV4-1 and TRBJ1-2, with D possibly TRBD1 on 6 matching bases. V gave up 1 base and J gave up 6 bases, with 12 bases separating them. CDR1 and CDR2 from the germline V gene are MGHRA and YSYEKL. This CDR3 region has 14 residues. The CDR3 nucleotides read TGCGCCAGCAGCCAAGCCCCAGGGGCTGATGGCTACACCTTC. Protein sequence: CASSQAPGADGYTF.

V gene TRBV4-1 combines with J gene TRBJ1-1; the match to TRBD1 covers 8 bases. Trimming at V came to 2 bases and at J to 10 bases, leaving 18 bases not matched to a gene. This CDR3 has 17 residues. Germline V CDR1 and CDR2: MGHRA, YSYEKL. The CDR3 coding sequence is TGCGCCAGCAGCCAAATAGGAGCGGCAGGGGGCCTCCGTGCAGCTTTCTTT. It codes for CASSQIGAAGGLRAAFF.

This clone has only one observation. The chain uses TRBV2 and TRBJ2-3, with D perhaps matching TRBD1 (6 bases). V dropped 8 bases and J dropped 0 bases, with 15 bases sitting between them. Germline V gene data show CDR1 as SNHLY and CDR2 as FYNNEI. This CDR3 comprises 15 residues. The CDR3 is CASLPVGASTDTQYF. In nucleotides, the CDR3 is TGTGCCAGCCTTCCAGTGGGGGCAAGCACAGATACGCAGTATTTT.

CDR3 bases: TGTGCCAGCAGCTCGTACAGGGATCAGCCCCAGCATTTT. It codes for CASSSYRDQPQHF. The chain recombines TRBV7-2 with TRBJ1-5; weak D call: TRBD1 (6 bases). The CDR3 is 13 residues long. V lost 4 bases, J lost 5 bases, and 9 bases lay in between. Germline values: CDR1 SGHTA, CDR2 FQGNSA.

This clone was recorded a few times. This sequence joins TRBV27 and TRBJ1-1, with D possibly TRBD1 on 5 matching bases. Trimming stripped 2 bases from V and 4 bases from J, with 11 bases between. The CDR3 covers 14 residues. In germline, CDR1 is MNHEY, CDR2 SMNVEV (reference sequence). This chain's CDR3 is CASSLRWQGTEAFF. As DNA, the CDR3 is TGTGCCAGCAGTTTACGGTGGCAGGGCACTGAAGCTTTCTTT.

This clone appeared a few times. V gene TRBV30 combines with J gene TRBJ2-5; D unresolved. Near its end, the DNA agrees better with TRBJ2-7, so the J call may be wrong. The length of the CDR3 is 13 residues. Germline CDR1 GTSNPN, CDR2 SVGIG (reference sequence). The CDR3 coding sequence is TGTGCCTGGAGTCGCCAGGATCTCTACGAGCAGTACTTC. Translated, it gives CAWSRQDLYEQYF.

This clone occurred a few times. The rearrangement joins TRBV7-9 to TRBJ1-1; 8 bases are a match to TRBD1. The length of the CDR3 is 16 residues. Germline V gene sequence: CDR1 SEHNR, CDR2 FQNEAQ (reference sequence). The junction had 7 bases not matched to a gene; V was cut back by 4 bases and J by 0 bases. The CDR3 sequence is CASSSRRTGMNTEAFF. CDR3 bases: TGTGCCAGCAGCTCCCGAAGGACAGGGATGAACACTGAAGCTTTCTTT.

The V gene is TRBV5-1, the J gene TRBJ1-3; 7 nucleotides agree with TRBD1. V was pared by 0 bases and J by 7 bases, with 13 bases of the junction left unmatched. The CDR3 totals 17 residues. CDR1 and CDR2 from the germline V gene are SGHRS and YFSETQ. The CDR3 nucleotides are TGCGCCAGCAGCTTGGAATTCGGACAGGCAAGGGGGAACACCATATATTTT. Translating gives CASSLEFGQARGNTIYF.

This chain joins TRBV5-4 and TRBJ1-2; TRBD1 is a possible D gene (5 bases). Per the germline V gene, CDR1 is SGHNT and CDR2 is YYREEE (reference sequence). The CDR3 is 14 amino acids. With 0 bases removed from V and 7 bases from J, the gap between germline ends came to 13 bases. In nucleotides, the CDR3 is TGTGCCAGCAGCTTGGTGGGGCAGGGCTTTGGCTACACCTTC. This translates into CASSLVGQGFGYTF.

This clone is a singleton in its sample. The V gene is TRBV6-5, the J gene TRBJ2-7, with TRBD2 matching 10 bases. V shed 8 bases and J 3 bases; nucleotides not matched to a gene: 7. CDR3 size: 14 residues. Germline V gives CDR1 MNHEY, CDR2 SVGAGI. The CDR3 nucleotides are TGTGCCAGCTACGGGCTAGCGGGAGACTACGAGCAGTACTTC. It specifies CASYGLAGDYEQYF.

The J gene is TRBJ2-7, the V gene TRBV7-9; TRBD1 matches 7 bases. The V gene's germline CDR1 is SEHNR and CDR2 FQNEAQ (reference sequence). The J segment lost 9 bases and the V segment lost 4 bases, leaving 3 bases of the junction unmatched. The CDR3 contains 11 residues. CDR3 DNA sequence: TGTGCCAGCAGCTCCAGGACAGGGCAGTACTTC. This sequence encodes CASSSRTGQYF. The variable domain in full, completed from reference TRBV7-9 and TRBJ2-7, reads DTGVSQNPRHKITKRGQNVTFRCDPISEHNRLYWYRQTLGQGPEFLTYFQNEAQLEKSRLLSDRFSAERPKGSFSTLEIQRTEQGDSAMYLCASSSRTGQYFGPGTRLTVT.

CDR3 in amino acids: CASSSLAQGYGYTF. CDR3 nucleotides: TGTGCCAGCAGCTCCCTGGCCCAGGGCTATGGCTACACCTTC. V is TRBV7-9 and J is TRBJ1-2, with a possible D match to TRBD1 (5 bases). The germline V gene encodes CDR1 SEHNR and CDR2 FQNEAQ (reference sequence). Deletions cut 4 bases from V and 4 bases from J, with 13 bases between. This CDR3 is built from 14 residues.

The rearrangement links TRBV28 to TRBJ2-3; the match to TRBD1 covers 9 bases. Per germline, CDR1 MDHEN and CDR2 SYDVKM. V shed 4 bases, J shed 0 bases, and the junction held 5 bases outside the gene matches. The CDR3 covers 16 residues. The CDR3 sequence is CASSSGQGPSTDTQYF. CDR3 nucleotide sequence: TGTGCCAGCAGTTCGGGACAGGGACCTAGCACAGATACGCAGTATTTT.

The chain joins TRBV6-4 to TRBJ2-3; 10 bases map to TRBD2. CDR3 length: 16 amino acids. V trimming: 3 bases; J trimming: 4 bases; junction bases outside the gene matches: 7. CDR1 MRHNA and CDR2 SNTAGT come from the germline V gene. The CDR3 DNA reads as TGTGCCAGCAGTGAATCCGGGACTAGCGTGGCAGATACGCAGTATTTT. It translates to CASSESGTSVADTQYF.

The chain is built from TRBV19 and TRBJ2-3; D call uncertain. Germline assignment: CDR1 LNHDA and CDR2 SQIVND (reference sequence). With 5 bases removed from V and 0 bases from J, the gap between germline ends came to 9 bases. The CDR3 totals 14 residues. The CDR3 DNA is TGTGCCAGTAGTGTCGGTTCAAGCACAGATACGCAGTATTTT. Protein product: CASSVGSSTDTQYF.

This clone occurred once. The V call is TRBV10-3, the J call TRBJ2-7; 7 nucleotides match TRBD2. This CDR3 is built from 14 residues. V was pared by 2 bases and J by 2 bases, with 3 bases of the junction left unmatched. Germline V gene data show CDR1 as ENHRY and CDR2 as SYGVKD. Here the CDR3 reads CAISELGTTYEQYF. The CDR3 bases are TGTGCCATCAGTGAGCTAGGGACTACCTACGAGCAGTACTTC.

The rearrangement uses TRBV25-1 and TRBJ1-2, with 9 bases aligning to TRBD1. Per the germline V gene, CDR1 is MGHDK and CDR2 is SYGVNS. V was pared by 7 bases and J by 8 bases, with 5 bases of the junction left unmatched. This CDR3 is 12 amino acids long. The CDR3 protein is CASTRTGEGYTF. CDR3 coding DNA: TGTGCCAGCACTAGGACAGGGGAAGGCTACACCTTC.